Listed below are T cell receptor beta chains from one sample, sequenced in a study of T cells after yellow fever vaccination. TCRdb independently ran MiXCR on the 5' RACE reads; one entry per CDR3 protein. The table has approximately 300,000 distinct CDR3 sequences, roughly 6.8% seen once. This specimen was PBMCs, taken more than 35 days after the first yellow fever vaccination. The source of these receptors is a man aged 18 to 29 who received the YFV17D yellow fever vaccine. CDR3s include the opening cysteine and the closing phenylalanine or tryptophan. A D gene is named only where the DNA matches it firmly. Only part of the rows carry a size: once, few, many, or a class if the clone is expanded.

abundance: few
v_gene: TRBV20-1
d_gene: TRBD1
j_gene: TRBJ2-7
len: 13
CDR3nt: TGCAGTGCTGCCTGGGACAGCTCCTACGAGCAGTACTTC
CDR3aa: CSAAWDSSYEQYF

abundance: few
v_gene: TRBV29-1
d_gene: TRBD2
j_gene: TRBJ2-1
len: 12
CDR3nt: TGCAGCGTTGGACTAGCGGGTAATGAGCAGTTCTTC
CDR3aa: CSVGLAGNEQFF

abundance: NA
v_gene: TRBV6-1
d_gene: NA
j_gene: TRBJ1-5
len: 16
CDR3nt: TGTGCCAGCAGTGTGGGGCTCGGTTTTAGCAATCAGCCCCAGCATTTT
CDR3aa: CASSVGLGFSNQPQHF

abundance: NA
v_gene: TRBV7-8
d_gene: NA
j_gene: TRBJ2-1
len: 14
CDR3nt: TGTGCCAGCGGTCCACTAACCTCCTACAATGAGCAGTTCTTC
CDR3aa: CASGPLTSYNEQFF

abundance: few
v_gene: TRBV18
d_gene: NA
j_gene: TRBJ1-1
len: 14
CDR3nt: TGTGCCAGCTCCGGGGCTTTAAAGAACACTGAAGCTTTCTTT
CDR3aa: CASSGALKNTEAFF

abundance: many
v_gene: TRBV14
d_gene: TRBD1
j_gene: TRBJ2-2
len: 14
CDR3nt: TGTGCCAGCAGGATGGGACAGGGGATCGGGGAGCTGTTTTTT
CDR3aa: CASRMGQGIGELFF

abundance: few
v_gene: TRBV5-4
d_gene: NA
j_gene: TRBJ2-1
len: 13
CDR3nt: TGTGCCAGCGGGACGGTCTCCTACAATGAGCAGTTCTTC
CDR3aa: CASGTVSYNEQFF

abundance: NA
v_gene: TRBV20-1
d_gene: TRBD1
j_gene: TRBJ2-3
len: 15
CDR3nt: TGCAGTGCTAGAGATATAGGACAGGGCACAGATACGCAGTATTTT
CDR3aa: CSARDIGQGTDTQYF

abundance: NA
v_gene: TRBV7-2
d_gene: TRBD2
j_gene: TRBJ2-1
len: 16
CDR3nt: TGTGCCAGCAGCCTACAGCGGGGTGGTTCCTACAATGAGCAGTTCTTC
CDR3aa: CASSLQRGGSYNEQFF

abundance: few
v_gene: TRBV11-1
d_gene: NA
j_gene: TRBJ2-3
len: 18
CDR3nt: TGTGCCAGCAGCAAAGCCGACTTCGGCGGGCTAAGCACAGATACGCAGTATTTT
CDR3aa: CASSKADFGGLSTDTQYF

abundance: few
v_gene: TRBV20-1
d_gene: NA
j_gene: TRBJ1-2
len: 15
CDR3nt: TGCAGTGCATCAAAAAACCAAGTAACGGGTTATGGCTACACCTTC
CDR3aa: CSASKNQVTGYGYTF

abundance: many
v_gene: TRBV7-2
d_gene: NA
j_gene: TRBJ2-1
len: 13
CDR3nt: TGTGCCAGCAGCTCGGACTTCTTCAATGAGCAGTTCTTC
CDR3aa: CASSSDFFNEQFF

abundance: few
v_gene: TRBV12-3/TRBV12-4
d_gene: TRBD2
j_gene: TRBJ2-1
len: 17
CDR3nt: TGTGCCAGCAGTTTAGAAACCACTAGCGGGGGCCCCAATGAGCAGTTCTTC
CDR3aa: CASSLETTSGGPNEQFF

abundance: few
v_gene: TRBV7-2
d_gene: NA
j_gene: TRBJ1-4
len: 12
CDR3nt: TGTGCCAGCAGGGGGGGTGGCGAAAAACTGTTTTTT
CDR3aa: CASRGGGEKLFF

abundance: few
v_gene: TRBV4-3
d_gene: NA
j_gene: TRBJ1-4
len: 16
CDR3nt: TGCGCCAGCAGCCAAGATCGGAGGGTTTCCAGTGAAAAACTGTTTTTT
CDR3aa: CASSQDRRVSSEKLFF

abundance: many
v_gene: TRBV5-1
d_gene: NA
j_gene: TRBJ1-1
len: 12
CDR3nt: TGCGCCAGCAGTTATAGGGGGGATGAAGCTTTCTTT
CDR3aa: CASSYRGDEAFF

abundance: NA
v_gene: TRBV29-1
d_gene: TRBD2
j_gene: TRBJ2-7
len: 19
CDR3nt: TGCAGCGTTGAAGGGACTAGCGGGGGGGATCCCACTCGTACCTACGAGCAGTACTTC
CDR3aa: CSVEGTSGGDPTRTYEQYF

abundance: NA
v_gene: TRBV4-2
d_gene: TRBD2
j_gene: TRBJ2-7
len: 15
CDR3nt: TGTGCCAGCAGCCCCGGGGGGGGCCTCTCCTACGAGCAGTACTTC
CDR3aa: CASSPGGGLSYEQYF

abundance: few
v_gene: TRBV4-1
d_gene: NA
j_gene: TRBJ2-1
len: 14
CDR3nt: TGCGCCAGCAGCCAAGATTCAGGAGCAGGGGAGCAGTTCTTC
CDR3aa: CASSQDSGAGEQFF

abundance: NA
v_gene: TRBV14
d_gene: NA
j_gene: TRBJ2-7
len: 13
CDR3nt: TGTGCCAGCAGCCCCGTGAGTGCCTACGAGCAGTACTTC
CDR3aa: CASSPVSAYEQYF

abundance: NA
v_gene: TRBV18
d_gene: NA
j_gene: TRBJ2-5
len: 16
CDR3nt: TGTGCCAGCTCACCACCGATCGGCCCCCCGAAAGAGACCCAGTACTTC
CDR3aa: CASSPPIGPPKETQYF

abundance: NA
v_gene: TRBV12-3/TRBV12-4
d_gene: NA
j_gene: TRBJ1-2
len: 15
CDR3nt: TGTGCCAGCAGTTTATCCCCCCTCTGGGAAAGGGCCTACACCTTC
CDR3aa: CASSLSPLWERAYTF

abundance: many
v_gene: TRBV12-3/TRBV12-4
d_gene: TRBD1
j_gene: TRBJ2-5
len: 16
CDR3nt: TGTGCCAGCAGTCCCCCGCGGACAGGGGTTGAAGAGACCCAGTACTTC
CDR3aa: CASSPPRTGVEETQYF

abundance: many
v_gene: TRBV28
d_gene: NA
j_gene: TRBJ1-2
len: 14
CDR3nt: TGTGCCAGCGGATCTGGGGGGGCCAACTATGGCTACACCTTC
CDR3aa: CASGSGGANYGYTF

abundance: NA
v_gene: TRBV29-1
d_gene: NA
j_gene: TRBJ2-7
len: 14
CDR3nt: TGCAGCGTGGGGGAGGGGACAGTGTCCTACGAGCAGTACTTC
CDR3aa: CSVGEGTVSYEQYF

abundance: NA
v_gene: TRBV7-1
d_gene: NA
j_gene: TRBJ1-6
len: 16
CDR3nt: TGTGCCAGGAGCCATGGGCTGAGCTGCTATAATTCACCCCTCCACTTT
CDR3aa: CARSHGLSCYNSPLHF

abundance: few
v_gene: TRBV7-7
d_gene: NA
j_gene: TRBJ2-2
len: 13
CDR3nt: TGTGCTAGCAGCGGGTCAGGGACCGGGGAGCTGTTTTTT
CDR3aa: CASSGSGTGELFF

abundance: NA
v_gene: TRBV12-3/TRBV12-4
d_gene: NA
j_gene: TRBJ2-2
len: 16
CDR3nt: TGTGCCAGCAGTTTGTTCGGGGGCGCGAACACCGGGGAGCTGTTTTTT
CDR3aa: CASSLFGGANTGELFF

abundance: many
v_gene: TRBV7-2
d_gene: NA
j_gene: TRBJ1-2
len: 12
CDR3nt: TGTGCCAGCAGCCGGGACAACTATGGCTACACCTTC
CDR3aa: CASSRDNYGYTF

abundance: few
v_gene: TRBV7-2
d_gene: TRBD2
j_gene: TRBJ2-5
len: 17
CDR3nt: TGTGCCAGCAGCAAAGAAGCGGGGGGCGTCTTGCAAGAGACCCAGTACTTC
CDR3aa: CASSKEAGGVLQETQYF

abundance: few
v_gene: TRBV20-1
d_gene: NA
j_gene: TRBJ2-1
len: 11
CDR3nt: TGCAGTGTCAAGGCCCACAATGAGCAGTTCTTC
CDR3aa: CSVKAHNEQFF

abundance: NA
v_gene: TRBV20-1
d_gene: TRBD1
j_gene: TRBJ2-7
len: 16
CDR3nt: TGCAGTGCTAGAGACGCCGGGACAGTAGGAGGCTACGAGCAGTACTTC
CDR3aa: CSARDAGTVGGYEQYF

abundance: many
v_gene: TRBV11-2
d_gene: NA
j_gene: TRBJ2-5
len: 18
CDR3nt: TGTGCCAGCAGCTTGGGCAGGGGGCGGGGGGCCCTGGGGGAGACCCAGTACTTC
CDR3aa: CASSLGRGRGALGETQYF

abundance: few
v_gene: TRBV7-3
d_gene: TRBD2
j_gene: TRBJ2-3
len: 17
CDR3nt: TGTGCCAGCAGCTTAACCGCCGGGACTAGCGTAACGAATACGCAGTATTTT
CDR3aa: CASSLTAGTSVTNTQYF

abundance: NA
v_gene: TRBV10-3
d_gene: NA
j_gene: TRBJ2-5
len: 11
CDR3nt: TGTGCCATCAGTGACCAAGAGACCCAGTACTTC
CDR3aa: CAISDQETQYF

abundance: few
v_gene: TRBV12-3/TRBV12-4
d_gene: TRBD1
j_gene: TRBJ1-2
len: 17
CDR3nt: TGTGCCAGCAGTTTAGTTGGACAGGGGGCGGGAGGCTATGGCTACACCTTC
CDR3aa: CASSLVGQGAGGYGYTF

abundance: few
v_gene: TRBV6-5
d_gene: TRBD1
j_gene: TRBJ1-5
len: 15
CDR3nt: TGTGCCAGCAGTTACCCTACAGGGGGCGATCAGCCCCAGCATTTT
CDR3aa: CASSYPTGGDQPQHF